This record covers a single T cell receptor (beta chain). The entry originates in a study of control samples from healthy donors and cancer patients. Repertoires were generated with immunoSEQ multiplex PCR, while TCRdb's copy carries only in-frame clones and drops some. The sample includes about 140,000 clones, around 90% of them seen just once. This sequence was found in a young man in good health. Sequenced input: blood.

The CDR3 region is CASMGFNEQFF. CDR3 DNA: TGTGCCAGCATGGGGTTCAATGAGCAGTTCTTC. V is TRBV6-6 and J is TRBJ2-1, with D unclear. V shed 7 bases and J shed 6 bases, with 7 bases lying between them. Per germline, CDR1 MNHNY and CDR2 SVGAGI (reference sequence). CDR3 length: 11 residues.